These 20 T cell receptor beta chains were all obtained from the same sample, sequenced in a study of beta chain features in type 1 diabetes. Of the isolated RNA, all was reverse transcribed, and so the sequenced material was expressed TCRB transcripts. Using immunoSEQ multiplex PCR, the repertoire was profiled, and TCRdb retains in-frame clones only, with some absent. This table holds 140,000 to 150,000 clones, about 13% found once. Study-level points and caveats: Shorter TCRB CDR3s, moderately but significantly so, were found in Type 1 diabetes patients in all four CD4+ subsets.

These receptors are not linked to any known antigen. The sequenced sample consisted of central memory CD4+ T cells from blood. The receptors come from a man aged 18-30 years with type 1 diabetes.

This clone was observed a handful of times. CDR3 nucleotide sequence: TGTGCCAGCAGTCCTCCGCGCGGGCAAGAGACCCAGTACTTC. It translates to CASSPPRGQETQYF. This sequence joins TRBV28 and TRBJ2-5, with a weak D call TRBD2 (5 bases). Per germline, CDR1 MDHEN and CDR2 SYDVKM. V shed 5 bases and J shed 2 bases, with 12 bases lying between them. This CDR3 comprises 14 residues.

V is TRBV5-1 and J is TRBJ1-6, with D possibly being TRBD1 (5 bases). Germline V gene lookup returns CDR1 SGHRS and CDR2 YFSETQ. The ends were cut back, 0 bases at V and 5 bases at J, with 9 bases in the middle. The CDR3 contains 15 residues. CDR3: CASSLVGGDNSPLHF. In DNA, the CDR3 is TGCGCCAGCAGCTTGGTTGGGGGAGATAATTCACCCCTCCACTTT. Complete variable domain (other parts from reference TRBV5-1 and TRBJ1-6): KAGVTQTPRYLIKTRGQQVTLSCSPISGHRSVSWYQQTPGQGLQFLFEYFSETQRNKGNFPGRFSGRQFSNSRSEMNVSTLELGDSALYLCASSLVGGDNSPLHFGNGTRLTVT.

There are a few counts of this clone. CDR3 nucleotides: TGCAGCGTGACAGGGGGCGGAGGTCAGCCCCAGCATTTT. Translation gives CSVTGGGGQPQHF. The chain couples TRBV29-1 to TRBJ1-5, with TRBD1 identical over 10 bases. CDR3 length: 13 residues. Germline-derived CDR1 and CDR2 are SQVTM and ANQGSEA. V lost 6 bases, J lost 6 bases, and 5 bases stayed unmatched.

This clone was counted between two and nine times. V gene TRBV5-4 combines with J gene TRBJ2-5; 10 nucleotides agree with TRBD2. The CDR3 extends over 16 amino acids. Trimming at V came to 0 bases and at J to 2 bases, leaving 4 bases not matched to a gene. From germline, CDR1 is SGHNT and CDR2 YYREEE (reference sequence). The CDR3 nucleotides read TGTGCCAGCAGCTTGGTTCCAGCGGGGGGGCAAGAGACCCAGTACTTC. Amino acid sequence: CASSLVPAGGQETQYF.

This clone was seen only a few times. The chain couples TRBV19 to TRBJ2-6, with 11 bases lining up with TRBD1. The CDR3 spans 17 residues. After removal of 4 bases from V and 4 bases from J, the junction contained 6 bases not matched to a gene. Germline V gene lookup returns CDR1 LNHDA and CDR2 SQIVND (reference sequence). The CDR3 spells CASSRTGGGTGANVLTF. The DNA for the CDR3 is TGTGCCAGTAGTAGGACAGGGGGCGGCACCGGGGCCAACGTCCTGACTTTC.

The chain recombines TRBV29-1 with TRBJ1-2, with D perhaps TRBD1 (5 bases). CDR1 SQVTM and CDR2 ANQGSEA come from the germline V gene. The ends were cut back, 6 bases at V and 2 bases at J, with 16 bases in the middle. The CDR3 is made up of 14 amino acids. CDR3 bases: TGCAGCGTAACCAAGGAGACAGTAAACTATGGCTACACCTTC. The encoded protein is CSVTKETVNYGYTF.

This sequence joins TRBV7-6 and TRBJ1-1; D unclear. V lost 8 bases, J lost 1 base, and 11 bases lay in between. The germline V gene encodes CDR1 SGHVS and CDR2 FNYEAQ. The CDR3 has 13 residues. CDR3 sequence: CASQRLPNTEAFF. CDR3 nucleotide sequence: TGTGCCAGCCAGAGGCTGCCGAACACTGAAGCTTTCTTT.

The genes are TRBV7-9 and TRBJ1-1; no clear D. From germline, CDR1 is SEHNR and CDR2 FQNEAQ (reference sequence). The CDR3 consists of 12 residues. Trimming cost V 6 bases and J 11 bases, with 16 bases left between them. In DNA form, the CDR3 reads TGTGCCAGCAGTTTCGAAAATCTTGGGGCTTTCTTT. Amino acid sequence: CASSFENLGAFF.

This chain links TRBV6-1 with TRBJ1-2, with D maybe TRBD1 (5 bases). Germline CDR1 and CDR2: MNHNS and SASEGT. The CDR3 has 12 residues. The ends were cut back, 4 bases at V and 8 bases at J, with 11 bases in the middle. CDR3 bases: TGTGCCAGCAGTGCGGCAGGGCAAGGCTACACCTTC. Its translation is CASSAAGQGYTF.

V is TRBV30 and J is TRBJ2-1, with 7 bases fitting TRBD1. In germline, CDR1 is GTSNPN, CDR2 SVGIG (reference sequence). V was clipped by 0 bases and J by 10 bases; unmatched bases: 0. This CDR3 is built from 11 residues. This chain's CDR3 is CAWSVGGEQFF. CDR3 in DNA: TGTGCCTGGAGTGTAGGGGGCGAGCAGTTCTTC.

This clone was detected a few times. The rearrangement uses TRBV29-1 and TRBJ1-3; possible D gene TRBD1, 5 bases. V shed 2 bases and J shed 4 bases, with 9 bases lying between them. The CDR3 runs to 13 residues. The germline CDR1 and CDR2 sequences are SQVTM and ANQGSEA. The CDR3 loop is CSVETGAGNTIYF. In nucleotides, the CDR3 is TGCAGCGTTGAAACCGGGGCCGGAAACACCATATATTTT.

This clone was seen a handful of times. This may be a read error: a much more frequent sequence differs by one nucleotide. In the same sample, other DNA sequences code for this CDR3. The rearrangement uses TRBV18 and TRBJ1-1; no clear D gene. Germline V gene data show CDR1 as KGHSH and CDR2 as LQKENI. The CDR3 runs 14 residues. The V end lost 0 bases, the J end lost 1 base, and 6 bases lay between the germline ends. DNA of the CDR3: TGTGCCAGCTCACCACCGGGGAGGAACACTGAAGCTTTCTTT. Its translation: CASSPPGRNTEAFF.

This clone was picked up a small number of times. The chain has TRBV7-2 and TRBJ2-5; perhaps TRBD1 as D (7 bases). Germline CDR1 and CDR2: SGHTA and FQGNSA. The germline V and J ends were trimmed by 5 bases and 8 bases, with 15 bases remaining between them. This CDR3 region has 13 residues. The CDR3 DNA follows: TGTGCCAGCAGCGATCACCAGGGGGGCACCCAGTACTTC. This codes for CASSDHQGGTQYF.

The chain employs TRBV27 and TRBJ1-2, with a tentative D call TRBD1 (5 bases). V dropped 4 bases and J dropped 4 bases, with 7 bases sitting between them. CDR3 size: 12 residues. Germline V CDR1 and CDR2: MNHEY, SMNVEV (reference sequence). CDR3: CASSSGRYGYTF. The CDR3 DNA is TGTGCCAGCAGTTCGGGGCGCTATGGCTACACCTTC.

This clone was picked up a small number of times. This rearrangement joins TRBV2 to TRBJ2-7; either TRBD1 or TRBD2 may supply D (6 bases each). The germline CDR1 and CDR2 sequences are SNHLY and FYNNEI. This CDR3 contains 13 residues. The ends were cut back, 8 bases at V and 1 base at J, with 12 bases in the middle. In nucleotides, the CDR3 is TGTGCCAGCGAGGGGGGCGTTTCCTACGAGCAGTACTTC. Encoded protein: CASEGGVSYEQYF.

This clone was seen many times. The rearrangement links TRBV28 to TRBJ2-4; D may be TRBD1 or TRBD2 (5 bases each). Germline V gene data show CDR1 as MDHEN and CDR2 as SYDVKM. With 4 bases removed from V and 7 bases from J, the gap between germline ends came to 11 bases. The CDR3 spans 13 residues. The CDR3 coding sequence is TGTGCCAGCAGTTCGGGGCCCCGGAACATTCAGTACTTC. This translates into CASSSGPRNIQYF.

V gene TRBV14 combines with J gene TRBJ2-4; possibly TRBD1 or TRBD2 for D (6 bases each). V shed 0 bases and J shed 8 bases, with 11 bases lying between them. The CDR3 is made up of 14 amino acids. CDR1 SGHDN and CDR2 FVKESK come from the germline V gene. DNA of the CDR3: TGTGCCAGCAGCCAAGATTGGAGGGGGGACATTCAGTACTTC. Translation: CASSQDWRGDIQYF.

The chain combines TRBV28 with TRBJ2-5; 9 nucleotides agree with TRBD1. This CDR3 has 14 amino acids. Losses at the gene ends were 4 bases for V and 2 bases for J; bases not matched to a gene: 2. The germline gives CDR1 MDHEN, CDR2 SYDVKM. The CDR3 loop is CASSSGQGQETQYF. In DNA, the CDR3 is TGTGCCAGCAGTTCAGGACAGGGGCAAGAGACCCAGTACTTC.

This clone was seen a handful of times. The gene calls are TRBV13 and TRBJ2-1; D is possibly TRBD1 or TRBD2 (5 bases each). This CDR3 is 16 amino acids long. Per germline, CDR1 PRHDT and CDR2 FYEKMQ (reference sequence). Trimming removed 0 bases at V and 2 bases at J, with 11 bases between. The CDR3 region is CASSLGWGNAYNEQFF. In DNA form, the CDR3 reads TGTGCCAGCAGCTTAGGCTGGGGGAATGCCTACAATGAGCAGTTCTTC.

This clone was picked up a small number of times. Other DNA variants within this sample encode the same CDR3. This sequence joins TRBV9 and TRBJ1-2; no clear D gene. The CDR3 has 13 residues. Germline loops: CDR1 SGDLS, CDR2 YYNGEE. Trimming took off 0 bases at V and 2 bases at J, with 5 bases between the two ends. CDR3 DNA: TGTGCCAGCAGCGTAGCCGGAAACTATGGCTACACCTTC. Translated, it gives CASSVAGNYGYTF.